These T cell receptor beta chains were read from a single sample in a study of cytomegalovirus exposure and HLA in healthy donors. Here immunoSEQ multiplex PCR was the method, and the copy in TCRdb shows in-frame clones only, minus some. Among around 160,000 clones listed, about 80% were seen once. The sequenced material came from PBMCs. The receptors were sampled from a man between 18 and 29 years old in good health and CMV-seropositive. CDR3s include the opening cysteine and the closing phenylalanine or tryptophan. D genes are given only for firm matches. Clone size is stated in some rows and not others, as once, few, many or a class when expanded.

j_gene | v_gene | d_gene | abundance | CDR3nt | CDR3aa
TRBJ1-5 | TRBV28 | TRBD1 | few | TGTGCCAGCAGCCCTAGACAGGGGGCTTCTCAGCCCCAGCATTTT | CASSPRQGASQPQHF
TRBJ2-4 | TRBV13 | TRBD2 | once | TGTGCCAGCAGCTTTCTGGCTAGCGGGAGACTTAAAAACATTCAGTACTTC | CASSFLASGRLKNIQYF
TRBJ2-7 | TRBV6-5 | NA | NA | TGTGCCAGCAGTTACTCGCAGACCTACGAGCAGTACTTC | CASSYSQTYEQYF
TRBJ1-2 | TRBV30 | TRBD1 | NA | TGTGCCTGGTCTAGGGACAGGGGAGGGTATGGCTACACCTTC | CAWSRDRGGYGYTF
TRBJ2-7 | TRBV5-4 | TRBD1 | NA | TGTGCCAGCAGCTTGGAGGCGGACAGGGCTAGGGAGCAGTACTTC | CASSLEADRAREQYF
TRBJ2-7 | TRBV30 | NA | NA | TGTGCCTGGGGCACCTCTTCCTACGAGCAGTACTTC | CAWGTSSYEQYF
TRBJ2-1 | TRBV4-2 | NA | NA | TGTGCCAGCAGCCAAGTGGCGACTAGCTCCTACAATGAGCAGTTCTTC | CASSQVATSSYNEQFF
TRBJ2-1 | TRBV7-9 | NA | NA | TGTGCCAGCAGCTTAGTCGAGGTCTACAATGAGCAGTTCTTC | CASSLVEVYNEQFF
TRBJ2-7 | TRBV2 | TRBD1 | NA | TGTGCCAGCAGTGATCCGGGACAGACCTACGAGCAGTACTTC | CASSDPGQTYEQYF
TRBJ1-5 | TRBV27 | NA | NA | TGTGCCAGCAAAAACAGCCTCTATAGCAATCAGCCCCAGCATTTT | CASKNSLYSNQPQHF
TRBJ2-1 | TRBV5-4 | TRBD2 | NA | TGTGCCAGCAGCTTGGCGAGCGGGGAGGAGCAGTTCTTC | CASSLASGEEQFF
TRBJ2-7 | TRBV10-2 | NA | NA | TGCGCCAGCAGTAGACAAGACTCCTACGAGCAGTACTTC | CASSRQDSYEQYF
TRBJ2-2 | TRBV19 | NA | NA | TGTGCCAGTGAGACAGGCCCAGGGACCGGGGAGCTGTTTTTT | CASETGPGTGELFF
TRBJ2-2 | TRBV7-2 | NA | NA | TGTGCCAGCAGCCTCGGCGGGCTTCTGAACACCGGGGAGCTGTTTTTT | CASSLGGLLNTGELFF
TRBJ1-1 | TRBV25-1 | TRBD1 | NA | TGTGCCAGTAACTCCGGGACAGGGTCGTTCACTGAAGCTTTCTTT | CASNSGTGSFTEAFF
TRBJ2-7 | TRBV7-9 | TRBD1 | NA | TGTGCCAGCAGCCCCAAAGCCACAGGGGCCTACGAGCAGTACTTC | CASSPKATGAYEQYF
TRBJ1-1 | TRBV2 | NA | NA | TGTGCCAGCAGTGTAGGGAGACAAACGAACACTGAAGCTTTCTTT | CASSVGRQTNTEAFF
TRBJ1-4 | TRBV30 | NA | NA | TGTGCCTGGGAATTAACCGGGGTAGGGGAAAAACTGTTTTTT | CAWELTGVGEKLFF
TRBJ1-1 | TRBV28 | TRBD1 | NA | TGTGCCAGCAGTTTATTGGGGGCACAGGGGATCACTGAAGCTTTCTTT | CASSLLGAQGITEAFF
TRBJ2-5 | TRBV5-6 | TRBD2 | NA | TGTGCCAGCAGCTCCCTTCTAGCGGGCGGACAAGAGACCCAGTACTTC | CASSSLLAGGQETQYF
TRBJ1-1 | TRBV19 | TRBD1 | NA | TGTGCCAGACGCGGACAGGGCGATCGAGCTTTCTTT | CARRGQGDRAFF
TRBJ1-3 | TRBV7-9 | NA | once | TGTGCCAGCAGCTTCCTCACCTACTCTGGAAACACCATATATTTT | CASSFLTYSGNTIYF
TRBJ1-2 | TRBV7-2 | NA | NA | TGTGCCAGCAGCTTAGAGGTTGCGGGGGGATCCTATGGCTACACCTTC | CASSLEVAGGSYGYTF
TRBJ2-5 | TRBV28 | TRBD1 | NA | TGTGCCAGCAGTTTACCTCGGGGACAGGGGGTTTCAGAGACCCAGTACTTC | CASSLPRGQGVSETQYF
TRBJ1-2 | TRBV6-4 | TRBD1 | few | TGTGCCAGCAGCGAAATCGCCGGGACAGCCTATGGCTACACCTTC | CASSEIAGTAYGYTF
TRBJ2-1 | TRBV28 | TRBD2 | NA | TGTGCCAGCAGTATCGTGGACACCTCTAGCGGGTACAATGAGCAGTTCTTC | CASSIVDTSSGYNEQFF
TRBJ2-7 | TRBV5-6 | TRBD2 | NA | TGTGCCAGCAGCTTGAATGCCGGGGCTAGCGGAAACTACGAGCAGTACTTC | CASSLNAGASGNYEQYF
TRBJ2-6 | TRBV30 | NA | NA | TGTGCCTGGAGGGTCGACAGGTCTGGGGCCAACGTCCTGACTTTC | CAWRVDRSGANVLTF
TRBJ1-1 | TRBV4-3 | TRBD1 | NA | TGCGCCAGCAGCCAAGTTTACAGGGGGCAGGGGGAAGCTTTCTTT | CASSQVYRGQGEAFF
TRBJ2-3 | TRBV28 | NA | NA | TGTGCCAGCAGTTTTAGGAGTATGGGGGGGCCGGGCACAGATACGCAGTATTTT | CASSFRSMGGPGTDTQYF
TRBJ1-1 | TRBV7-8 | NA | NA | TGTGCCAGCAGCTTCGGAGGGGGGGGCACTGAAGCTTTCTTT | CASSFGGGGTEAFF
TRBJ2-7 | TRBV6-5 | NA | NA | TGTGCCAGCGGGAGGGGGGGCACCTACGAGCAGTACTTC | CASGRGGTYEQYF
TRBJ2-5 | TRBV2 | NA | NA | TGTGCCAGCAGGGAGGGAGCCGAACAAGAGACCCAGTACTTC | CASREGAEQETQYF
TRBJ1-1 | TRBV28 | TRBD1 | NA | TGTGCCAGCAGTTTAAGGGACAGGGGCTTGGGCGGCACTGAAGCTTTCTTT | CASSLRDRGLGGTEAFF
TRBJ1-5 | TRBV28 | NA | NA | TGTGCCAGCAGTTCATACACCGGCAATCAGCCCCAGCATTTT | CASSSYTGNQPQHF
TRBJ1-4 | TRBV28 | NA | NA | TGTGCCAGCAGTTTTAAAACACAAACTAGTGAAAAACTGTTTTTT | CASSFKTQTSEKLFF
TRBJ1-4 | TRBV7-9 | NA | NA | TGTGCCAGCAGCTCAGGGGTCCCGGAAAAACTGTTTTTT | CASSSGVPEKLFF
TRBJ2-5 | TRBV6-5 | NA | NA | TGTGCCAGCAGGCGACAGGGGAGGGGGCAAGAGACCCAGTACTTC | CASRRQGRGQETQYF
TRBJ2-3 | TRBV5-8 | NA | NA | TGTGCCAGCGGAGCTAGATCAACTAGCACAGATACGCAGTATTTT | CASGARSTSTDTQYF
TRBJ2-3 | TRBV7-9 | TRBD1 | NA | TGTGCCAGCAGCTTAAGGGACAGCGCTACAGATACGCAGTATTTT | CASSLRDSATDTQYF
TRBJ2-1 | TRBV11-2 | NA | NA | TGTGCCAGCAGCCCTGGTCGGACTCTCAACAATGAGCAGTTCTTC | CASSPGRTLNNEQFF
TRBJ2-1 | TRBV29-1 | TRBD1 | NA | TGCAGCCTTACAGGGGGCGAGTACAATGAGCAGTTCTTC | CSLTGGEYNEQFF
TRBJ1-1 | TRBV5-1 | TRBD1 | NA | TGCGCCAGCAGGGTGGGACAGCACACTGAAGCTTTCTTT | CASRVGQHTEAFF
TRBJ2-7 | TRBV14 | NA | NA | TGTGCCAGCAGCCAAGGGGACAACAGATACTACGAGCAGTACTTC | CASSQGDNRYYEQYF
TRBJ2-7 | TRBV12-5 | NA | NA | TGTGCTAGCTCCAGTGGGCGACCCTACGAGCAGTACTTC | CASSSGRPYEQYF
TRBJ2-7 | TRBV4-3 | TRBD1 | NA | TGCGCCAGCAGCCAAGTATCTGGACAGGGCTACGAGCAGTACTTC | CASSQVSGQGYEQYF
TRBJ2-1 | TRBV29-1 | NA | NA | TGCAGCGTTGAAGATCGCTTCCGACAACCTGGGAATGAGCAGTTCTTC | CSVEDRFRQPGNEQFF
TRBJ1-1 | TRBV27 | TRBD1 | NA | TGTGCCAGCAGTTCACAGGGGAGGACTGAAGCTTTCTTT | CASSSQGRTEAFF
TRBJ2-3 | TRBV6-5 | TRBD2 | NA | TGTGCCAGCAGTTCCGGGACTAGCGGGCGGAATACGCAGTATTTT | CASSSGTSGRNTQYF
TRBJ2-5 | TRBV6-1 | TRBD2 | NA | TGTGCCAGCATGGGACTAGCCAGGGAGACCCAGTACTTC | CASMGLARETQYF
TRBJ2-2 | TRBV5-4 | NA | NA | TGTGCCAGCAGCCTGGACAGCCTCACCGGGGAGCTGTTTTTT | CASSLDSLTGELFF
TRBJ2-5 | TRBV27 | NA | NA | TGTGCCAGCAGTTTCATGAGGCAAGAGACCCAGTACTTC | CASSFMRQETQYF
TRBJ1-3 | TRBV7-9 | NA | NA | TGTGCCAGCAGCTTACTGGCAGGGGCTGGAAACACCATATATTTT | CASSLLAGAGNTIYF
TRBJ2-2 | TRBV5-4 | NA | NA | TGTGCCAGCAGCTTTTCGGCGGCAGGGGAGCTGTTTTTT | CASSFSAAGELFF
TRBJ2-7 | TRBV7-9 | NA | NA | TGTGCCAGCAGCCAGTCCCCCCCCGAGCAGTACTTC | CASSQSPPEQYF
TRBJ2-2 | TRBV7-8 | NA | NA | TGTGCCAGCAGCTTTAGTGTTGTTGGCACCGGGGAGCTGTTTTTT | CASSFSVVGTGELFF
TRBJ1-5 | TRBV29-1 | NA | once | TGCAGCGTTGTAGGGGGGGTTGGTCAGCCCCAGCATTTT | CSVVGGVGQPQHF
TRBJ1-2 | TRBV19 | NA | NA | TGTGCCAGTAGTAGTCGACAGAGCCACACCTTC | CASSSRQSHTF
TRBJ2-7 | TRBV11-3 | NA | once | TGTGCCAGCAGCCGCAGGGGTACCTACGAGCAGTACTTC | CASSRRGTYEQYF
TRBJ2-7 | TRBV27 | NA | once | TGTGCCAGCAGTTTTGGCGGTGTACCCTACGAGCAGTACTTC | CASSFGGVPYEQYF